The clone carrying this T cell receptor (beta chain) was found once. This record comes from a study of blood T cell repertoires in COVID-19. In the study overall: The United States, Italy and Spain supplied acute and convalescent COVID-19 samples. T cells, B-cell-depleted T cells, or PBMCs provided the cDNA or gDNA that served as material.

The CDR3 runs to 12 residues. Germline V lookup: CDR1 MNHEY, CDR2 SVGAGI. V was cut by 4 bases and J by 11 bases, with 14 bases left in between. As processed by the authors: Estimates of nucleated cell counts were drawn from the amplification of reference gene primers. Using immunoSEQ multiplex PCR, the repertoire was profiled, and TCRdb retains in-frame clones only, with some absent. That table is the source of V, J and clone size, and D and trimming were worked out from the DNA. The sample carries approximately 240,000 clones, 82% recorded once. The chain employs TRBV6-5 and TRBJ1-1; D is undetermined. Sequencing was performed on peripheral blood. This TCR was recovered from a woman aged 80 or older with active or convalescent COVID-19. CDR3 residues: CASSFPTNLAFF. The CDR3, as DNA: TGTGCCAGCAGTTTCCCGACAAACTTGGCTTTCTTT.